The clone carrying this T cell receptor (beta chain) was found a few times. Its cognate antigen is unknown. The PCR contained 60 Vbeta and 13 Jbeta primers. Profiling relied on immunoSEQ multiplex PCR, and the TCRdb table lists in-frame clones only, not all of them. The sample carries some 120,000 clones, approximately 80% recorded once. This specimen belongs to a study of cytomegalovirus exposure and HLA in healthy donors. General study results and limits: Later analysis found that TCR beta chains associated with HLA were more clonally expanded than other, equally common chains. A missense DCLRE1C variant was associated with V- and J-gene trimming of TCR beta chains in a later analysis, and an independent cohort replicated the association.

CDR1 is LGHNA, CDR2 YSLEER, per germline. This CDR3 is built from 14 residues. The V end was cut by 4 bases, the J end by 2 bases, with 12 bases between. The chain uses TRBV4-3 and TRBJ2-7; D possibly corresponds to TRBD2 (5 bases). This clonotype was sampled from a middle-aged man in good health and CMV-seropositive. Sequenced material: PBMCs. The CDR3 loop is CASSPGLFTYEQYF. The CDR3 region has the DNA TGCGCCAGCAGCCCTGGACTGTTTACCTACGAGCAGTACTTC.